The clone carrying this T cell receptor beta chain was found a few times. Its antigen is still unknown. Every diagnosis used clinical symptoms, serum thyroxine and TRAb, thyroid ultrasound and orbital computed tomography. The data originate from a study of T cells in Graves' hyperthyroidism and ophthalmopathy. Germline CDR1 reads SNHLY; CDR2 reads FYNNEI. Trimming removed 6 bases from V and 5 bases from J; junction bases left unmatched: 5. The CDR3 loop spans 16 amino acids. Amplification of TCR beta CDR3 regions used RNA as the template. HTBI primers drove first-round RT-PCR of the TCR CDR3. TCRdb reprocessed the multiplex PCR reads via MiXCR and lists one record per CDR3 protein. Here the sample spans fewer than 900,000 distinct CDR3 sequences, roughly 15% being singletons. The study, taken as a whole, reports: The majority of expanded thyroid clonotypes above 0.001 also appeared in blood.

Material for sequencing was blood. This clonotype was sampled from a man between 18 and 29 years old with Graves' hyperthyroidism. The chain is built from TRBV2 and TRBJ2-2; 14 bases align to TRBD2. The CDR3 coding sequence is TGTGCCAGCAGGCTGACTAGCGGGAGGGAAACCGGGGAGCTGTTTTTT. It specifies CASRLTSGRETGELFF. Full variable domain (missing parts from reference TRBV2 and TRBJ2-2): EPEVTQTPSHQVTQMGQEVILRCVPISNHLYFYWYRQILGQKVEFLVSFYNNEISEKSEIFDDQFSVERPDGSNFTLKIRSTKLEDSAMYFCASRLTSGRETGELFFGEGSRLTVL.